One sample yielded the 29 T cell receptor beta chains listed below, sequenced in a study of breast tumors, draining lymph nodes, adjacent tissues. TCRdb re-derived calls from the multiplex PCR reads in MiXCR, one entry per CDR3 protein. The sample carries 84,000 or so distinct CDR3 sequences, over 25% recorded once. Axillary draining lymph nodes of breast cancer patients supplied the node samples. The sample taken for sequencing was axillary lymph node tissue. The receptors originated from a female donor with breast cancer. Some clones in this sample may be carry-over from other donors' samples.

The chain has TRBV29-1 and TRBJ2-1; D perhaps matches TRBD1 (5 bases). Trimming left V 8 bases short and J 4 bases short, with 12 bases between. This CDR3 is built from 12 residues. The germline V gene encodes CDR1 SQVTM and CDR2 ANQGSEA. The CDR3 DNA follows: TGCAGCTCGACAGTCAATTACAATGAGCAGTTCTTC. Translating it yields CSSTVNYNEQFF.

CDR3 DNA sequence: TGTGCCACCCTTAAGGGCTCTGGAAACACCATATATTTT. Its translation: CATLKGSGNTIYF. The J gene is TRBJ1-3, the V gene TRBV19; D is ambiguous. The CDR3 is 13 amino acids. Germline CDR1 reads LNHDA; CDR2 reads SQIVND (reference sequence). V lost 10 bases and J lost 0, with 10 bases in between.

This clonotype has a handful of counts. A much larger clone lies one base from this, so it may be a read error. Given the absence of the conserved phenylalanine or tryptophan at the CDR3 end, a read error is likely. For the CDR3, the DNA is TGTGCCAGCAGCTTTGACAGGGGATCGTACATTCAGTACCTC. It yields the protein CASSFDRGSYIQYL. The V gene is TRBV7-2, the J gene TRBJ2-4, with TRBD1 identical over 8 bases. Trimming cost V 3 bases and J 8 bases; bases outside gene matches: 6. Germline loops: CDR1 SGHTA, CDR2 FQGNSA. The CDR3 spans 14 residues.

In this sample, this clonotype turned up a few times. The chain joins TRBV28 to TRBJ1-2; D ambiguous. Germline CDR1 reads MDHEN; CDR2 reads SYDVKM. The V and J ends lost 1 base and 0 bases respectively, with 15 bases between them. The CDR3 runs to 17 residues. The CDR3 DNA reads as TGTGCCAGCAGTTTATTTTTCTCCGACGGCTCTAACTATGGCTACACCTTC. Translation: CASSLFFSDGSNYGYTF.

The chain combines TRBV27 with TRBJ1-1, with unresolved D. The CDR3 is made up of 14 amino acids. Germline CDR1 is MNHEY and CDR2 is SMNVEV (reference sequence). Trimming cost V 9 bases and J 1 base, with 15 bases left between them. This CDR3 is CARNRTATNTEAFF. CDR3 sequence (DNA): TGTGCCAGAAATAGGACGGCCACGAACACTGAAGCTTTCTTT.

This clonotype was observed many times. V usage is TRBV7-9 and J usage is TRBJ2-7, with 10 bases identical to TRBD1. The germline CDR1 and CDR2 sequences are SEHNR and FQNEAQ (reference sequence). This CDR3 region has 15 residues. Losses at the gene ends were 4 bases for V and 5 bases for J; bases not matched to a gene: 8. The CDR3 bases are TGTGCCAGCAGCTCCCCCGGGACAGGGGTGGACGAGCAGTACTTC. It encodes CASSSPGTGVDEQYF.

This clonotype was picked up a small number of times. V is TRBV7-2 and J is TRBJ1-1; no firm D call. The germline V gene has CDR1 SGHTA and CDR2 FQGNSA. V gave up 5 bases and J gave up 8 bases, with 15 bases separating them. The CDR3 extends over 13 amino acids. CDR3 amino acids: CASSPAVRTEAFF. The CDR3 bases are TGTGCCAGCAGCCCAGCGGTCCGAACCGAAGCTTTCTTT. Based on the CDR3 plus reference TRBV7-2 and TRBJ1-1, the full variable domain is GAGVSQSPSNKVTEKGKDVELRCDPISGHTALYWYRQSLGQGLEFLIYFQGNSAPDKSGLPSDRFSAERTGGSVSTLTIQRTQQEDSAVYLCASSPAVRTEAFFGQGTRLTVV.

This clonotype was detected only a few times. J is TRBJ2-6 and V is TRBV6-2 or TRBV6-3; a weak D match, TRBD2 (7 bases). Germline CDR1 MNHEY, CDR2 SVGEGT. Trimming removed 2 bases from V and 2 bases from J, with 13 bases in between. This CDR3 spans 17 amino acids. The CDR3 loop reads CASSYNWGGAGANVLTF. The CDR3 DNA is TGTGCCAGCAGTTACAATTGGGGGGGCGCTGGGGCCAACGTCCTGACTTTC.

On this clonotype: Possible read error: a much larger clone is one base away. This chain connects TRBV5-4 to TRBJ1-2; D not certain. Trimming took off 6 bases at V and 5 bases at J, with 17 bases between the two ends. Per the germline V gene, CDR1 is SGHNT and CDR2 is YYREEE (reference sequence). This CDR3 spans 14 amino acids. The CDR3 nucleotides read TGTGCCAGCACCTCCCAGCGGGCGAGGTATGGCTACACCTTC. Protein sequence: CASTSQRARYGYTF.

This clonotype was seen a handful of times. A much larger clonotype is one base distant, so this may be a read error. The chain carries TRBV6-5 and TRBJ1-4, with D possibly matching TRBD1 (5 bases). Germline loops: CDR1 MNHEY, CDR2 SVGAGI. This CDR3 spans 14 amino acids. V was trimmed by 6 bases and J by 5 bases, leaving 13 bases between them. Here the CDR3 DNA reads TGTGCCAGCAGGACGGCGGGACTCAATGAAAAACTGTTTTTT. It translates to CASRTAGLNEKLFF.

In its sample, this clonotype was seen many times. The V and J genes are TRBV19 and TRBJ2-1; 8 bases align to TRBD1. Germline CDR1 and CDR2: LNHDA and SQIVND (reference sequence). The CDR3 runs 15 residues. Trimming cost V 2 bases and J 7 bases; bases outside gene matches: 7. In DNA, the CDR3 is TGTGCCAGTAGTATAAGGCAGGGGGCGTTTAATGAGCAGTTCTTC. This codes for CASSIRQGAFNEQFF.

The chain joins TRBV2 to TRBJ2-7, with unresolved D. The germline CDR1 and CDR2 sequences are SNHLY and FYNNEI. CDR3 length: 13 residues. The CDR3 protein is CARDRRTGDEQYF. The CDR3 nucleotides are TGTGCTAGAGATAGACGGACCGGCGACGAGCAGTACTTC.

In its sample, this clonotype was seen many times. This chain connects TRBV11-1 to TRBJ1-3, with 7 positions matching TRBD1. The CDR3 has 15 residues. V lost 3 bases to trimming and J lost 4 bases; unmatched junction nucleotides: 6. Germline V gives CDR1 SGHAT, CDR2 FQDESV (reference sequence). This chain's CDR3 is CASSFGRGTGNTIYF. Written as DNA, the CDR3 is TGTGCCAGCAGCTTCGGCAGGGGGACAGGAAACACCATATATTTT.

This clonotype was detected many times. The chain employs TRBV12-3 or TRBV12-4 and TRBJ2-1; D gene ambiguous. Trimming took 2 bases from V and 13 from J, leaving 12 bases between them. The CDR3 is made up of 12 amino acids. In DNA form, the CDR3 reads TGTGCCAGCAGTTTATCCCCCCCCAGACAGTTCTTC. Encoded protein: CASSLSPPRQFF.

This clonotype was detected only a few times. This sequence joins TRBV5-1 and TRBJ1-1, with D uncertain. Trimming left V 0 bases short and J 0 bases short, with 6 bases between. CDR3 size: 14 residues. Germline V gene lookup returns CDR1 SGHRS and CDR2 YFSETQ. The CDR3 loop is CASSLGTLNTEAFF. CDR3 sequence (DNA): TGCGCCAGCAGCTTGGGAACATTGAACACTGAAGCTTTCTTT.

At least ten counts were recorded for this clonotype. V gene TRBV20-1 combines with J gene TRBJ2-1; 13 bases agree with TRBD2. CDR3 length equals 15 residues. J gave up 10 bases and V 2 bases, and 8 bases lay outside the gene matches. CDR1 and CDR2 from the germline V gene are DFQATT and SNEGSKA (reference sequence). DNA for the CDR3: TGCAGTGCTAGAAGAACTAGCGGGAGGGCCGGAGAGCAGTTCTTC. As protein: CSARRTSGRAGEQFF.

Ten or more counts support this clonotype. Here the CDR3 DNA reads TGTGCCAGCAGCTCGGGAGTAGGCTACGAGCAGTACTTC. Its translation: CASSSGVGYEQYF. This chain joins TRBV11-3 and TRBJ2-7; possible D gene TRBD2, 6 bases. CDR3 length: 13 amino acids. From germline, CDR1 is SGHNT and CDR2 YENEEA. Trimming shortened V by 4 bases and J by 3 bases, and 10 bases separated the two germline ends.

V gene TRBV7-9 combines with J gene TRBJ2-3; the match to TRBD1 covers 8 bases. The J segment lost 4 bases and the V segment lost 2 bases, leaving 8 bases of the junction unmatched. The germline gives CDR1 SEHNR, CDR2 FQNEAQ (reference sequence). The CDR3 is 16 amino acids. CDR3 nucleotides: TGTGCCAGCAGCTTAAAGCAGGGGGCAACCCCAGATACGCAGTATTTT. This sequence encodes CASSLKQGATPDTQYF. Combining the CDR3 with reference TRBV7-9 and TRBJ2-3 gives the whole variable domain DTGVSQNPRHKITKRGQNVTFRCDPISEHNRLYWYRQTLGQGPEFLTYFQNEAQLEKSRLLSDRFSAERPKGSFSTLEIQRTEQGDSAMYLCASSLKQGATPDTQYFGPGTRLTVL.

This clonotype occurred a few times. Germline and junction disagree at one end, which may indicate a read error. CDR3 nucleotide sequence: TGTACCAGCAGGCTATCCGGGACCCTGGGCACTGAAGCTTTCTTT. Translated, it gives CTSRLSGTLGTEAFF. The chain combines TRBV6-1 with TRBJ1-1; D perhaps matches TRBD1 (5 bases). The CDR3 contains 15 residues. CDR1 and CDR2 from the germline V gene are MNHNS and SASEGT.

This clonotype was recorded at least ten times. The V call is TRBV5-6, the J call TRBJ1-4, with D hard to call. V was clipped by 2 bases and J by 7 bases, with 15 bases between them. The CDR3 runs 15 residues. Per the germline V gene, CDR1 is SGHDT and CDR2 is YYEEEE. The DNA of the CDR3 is TGTGCCAGCAGCTTAGAAGACGTAGGTCTTGAAAAACTGTTTTTT. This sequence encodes CASSLEDVGLEKLFF.

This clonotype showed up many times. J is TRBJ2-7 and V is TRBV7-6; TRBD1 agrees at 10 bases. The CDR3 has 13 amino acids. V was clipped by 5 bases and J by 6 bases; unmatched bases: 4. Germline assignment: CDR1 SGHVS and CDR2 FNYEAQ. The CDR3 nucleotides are TGTGCCAGCAGCCGGGACAGGGGCCGCGAGCAGTACTTC. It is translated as CASSRDRGREQYF.

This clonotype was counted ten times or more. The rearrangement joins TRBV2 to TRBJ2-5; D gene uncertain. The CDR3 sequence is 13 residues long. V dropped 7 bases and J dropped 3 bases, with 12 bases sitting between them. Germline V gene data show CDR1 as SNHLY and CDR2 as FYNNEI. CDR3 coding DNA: TGTGCCAGCATTGGAACAGCTAAAGAGACCCAGTACTTC. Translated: CASIGTAKETQYF.

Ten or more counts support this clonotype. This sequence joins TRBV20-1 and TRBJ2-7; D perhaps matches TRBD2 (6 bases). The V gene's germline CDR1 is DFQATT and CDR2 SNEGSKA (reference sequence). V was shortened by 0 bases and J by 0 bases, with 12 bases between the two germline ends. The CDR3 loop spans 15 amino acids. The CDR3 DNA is TGCAGTGCTAGAGATATTAGCGGCCTCTCCTACGAGCAGTACTTC. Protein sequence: CSARDISGLSYEQYF.

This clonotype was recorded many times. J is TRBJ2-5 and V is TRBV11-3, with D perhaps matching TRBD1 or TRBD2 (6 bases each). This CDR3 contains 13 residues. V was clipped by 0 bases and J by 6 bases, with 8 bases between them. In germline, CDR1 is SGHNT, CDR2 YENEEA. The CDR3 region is CASSLEGGKTQYF. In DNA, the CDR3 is TGTGCCAGCAGCTTAGAGGGGGGCAAGACCCAGTACTTC.

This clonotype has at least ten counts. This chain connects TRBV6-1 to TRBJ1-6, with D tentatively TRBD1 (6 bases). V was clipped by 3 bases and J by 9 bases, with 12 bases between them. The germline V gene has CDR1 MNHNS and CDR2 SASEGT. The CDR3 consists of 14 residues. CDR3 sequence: CASSDRGASSPLHF. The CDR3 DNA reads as TGTGCCAGCAGTGATCGGGGGGCGTCTTCACCCCTCCACTTT.

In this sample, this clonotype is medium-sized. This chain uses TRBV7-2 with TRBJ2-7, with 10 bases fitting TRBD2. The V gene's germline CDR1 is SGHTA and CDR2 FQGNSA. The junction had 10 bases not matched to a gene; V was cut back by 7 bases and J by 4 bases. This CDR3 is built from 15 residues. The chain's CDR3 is CASTQGSGRKYEQYF. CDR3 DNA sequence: TGTGCCAGCACCCAGGGTAGCGGGAGGAAGTACGAGCAGTACTTC.

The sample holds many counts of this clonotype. The DNA of the CDR3 is TGTGCCAGCAGTTCGAGTCTCCGGACCGAACTGTTTTTT. Its protein is CASSSSLRTELFF. The V gene is TRBV6-2 or TRBV6-3, the J gene TRBJ1-4; D unclear. The germline V and J ends were trimmed by 4 bases and 12 bases, with 15 bases remaining between them. The V gene's germline CDR1 is MNHEY and CDR2 SVGEGT. This CDR3 has 13 amino acids.

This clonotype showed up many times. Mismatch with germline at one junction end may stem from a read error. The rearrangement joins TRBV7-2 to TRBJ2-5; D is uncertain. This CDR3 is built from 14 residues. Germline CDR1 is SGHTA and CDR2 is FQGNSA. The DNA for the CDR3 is TGTGCCAGCAGCTATGGGTCAGTCCAACAGACCCAGTACTTC. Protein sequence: CASSYGSVQQTQYF.

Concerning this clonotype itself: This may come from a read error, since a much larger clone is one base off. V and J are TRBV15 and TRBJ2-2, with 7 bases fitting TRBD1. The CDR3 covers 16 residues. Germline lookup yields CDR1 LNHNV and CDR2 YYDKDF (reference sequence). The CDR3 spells CAASREGGPNTGELFF. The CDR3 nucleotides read TGTGCCGCCAGCAGAGAAGGGGGCCCGAACACCGGGGAGCTGTTTTTT.